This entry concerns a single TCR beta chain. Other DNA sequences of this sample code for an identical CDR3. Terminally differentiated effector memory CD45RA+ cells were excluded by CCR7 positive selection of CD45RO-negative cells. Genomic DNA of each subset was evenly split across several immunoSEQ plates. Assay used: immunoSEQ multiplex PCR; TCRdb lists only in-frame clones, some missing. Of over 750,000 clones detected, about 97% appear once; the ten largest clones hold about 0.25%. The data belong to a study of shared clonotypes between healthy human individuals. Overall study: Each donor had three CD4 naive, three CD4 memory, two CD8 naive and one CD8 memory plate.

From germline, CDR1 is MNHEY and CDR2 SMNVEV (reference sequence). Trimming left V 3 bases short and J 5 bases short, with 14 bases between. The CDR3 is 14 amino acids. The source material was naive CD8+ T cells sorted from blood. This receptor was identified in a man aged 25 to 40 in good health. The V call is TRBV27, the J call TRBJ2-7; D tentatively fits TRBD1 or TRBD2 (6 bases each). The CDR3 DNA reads TGTGCCAGCAGTTTTCTGGGGGGCTCAAACGAGCAGTACTTC. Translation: CASSFLGGSNEQYF.